These T cell receptor beta chains were read from a single sample in a study of T cell responses to AZD1222 COVID-19 vaccine. Assay used: immunoSEQ multiplex PCR; TCRdb lists only in-frame clones, some missing. The sample gives approximately 90,000 clones, roughly 89% of which show up once; about 8% is in the top ten. The specimen was peripheral blood, collected on day 0 of AZD1222 vaccination. These receptors were taken from an adult in good health. CDR3s include the opening cysteine and the closing phenylalanine or tryptophan. The D gene is left open where the match is weak. Where a row states a size, it is once, few, many or the class of an expanded clone; other rows omit it.

J gene: TRBJ2-7
V gene: TRBV2
D gene: -
clone size: -
CDR3 DNA: TGTGCCAGCAGTGAACAGGGGACGGAAACCTACGAGCAGTACTTC
CDR3 protein: CASSEQGTETYEQYF

J gene: TRBJ1-1
V gene: TRBV14
D gene: TRBD1
clone size: -
CDR3 DNA: TGTGCCAGCAGCCAAGGGACAGGCCAAGCTTTCTTT
CDR3 protein: CASSQGTGQAFF

J gene: TRBJ1-3
V gene: TRBV3-1/TRBV3-2
D gene: -
clone size: few
CDR3 DNA: TGTGCCAGCAGCCAAGATCATAGGCGCGGAAACACCATATATTTT
CDR3 protein: CASSQDHRRGNTIYF

J gene: TRBJ1-1
V gene: TRBV18
D gene: -
clone size: -
CDR3 DNA: TGTGCCAGCTCACCTGTCACGGACACTGAAGCTTTCTTT
CDR3 protein: CASSPVTDTEAFF

J gene: TRBJ1-4
V gene: TRBV6-6
D gene: TRBD1
clone size: -
CDR3 DNA: TGTGCCAGCAGTTCGGGACAGGGCCTTGGAAAACTGTTTTTT
CDR3 protein: CASSSGQGLGKLFF

J gene: TRBJ2-1
V gene: TRBV7-2
D gene: -
clone size: -
CDR3 DNA: TGTGCCAGCAGCTCGGCGAGAGGCAATGAGCAGTTCTTC
CDR3 protein: CASSSARGNEQFF

J gene: TRBJ2-3
V gene: TRBV15
D gene: -
clone size: -
CDR3 DNA: TGTGCCACCAGCCGGAGCTCCTCGGGGGATACGCAGTATTTT
CDR3 protein: CATSRSSSGDTQYF

J gene: TRBJ1-1
V gene: TRBV19
D gene: TRBD1
clone size: -
CDR3 DNA: TGTGCCAGTAGTCAGCCGGGACAGGGAGCTTCTTCAGCTTTCTTT
CDR3 protein: CASSQPGQGASSAFF

J gene: TRBJ2-5
V gene: TRBV13
D gene: TRBD2
clone size: -
CDR3 DNA: TGTGCCAGCAGCTCCGCGACGCGGGTAGCGGGGGCTCCACCCCAAGAGACCCAGTACTTC
CDR3 protein: CASSSATRVAGAPPQETQYF

J gene: TRBJ2-7
V gene: TRBV4-3
D gene: -
clone size: -
CDR3 DNA: TGCGCCAGCAGCCAAGCACAGGGTAGCTCCTACGAGCAGTACTTC
CDR3 protein: CASSQAQGSSYEQYF

J gene: TRBJ1-2
V gene: TRBV2
D gene: -
clone size: few
CDR3 DNA: TGTGCCAGCAAGGATCTAGTAGCTTTTCCCTATGGCTACACCTTC
CDR3 protein: CASKDLVAFPYGYTF

J gene: TRBJ2-1
V gene: TRBV14
D gene: TRBD2
clone size: -
CDR3 DNA: TGTGCCAGCAGCCCTCCCGGGGTAGCGGGGTACAATGAGCAGTTCTTC
CDR3 protein: CASSPPGVAGYNEQFF

J gene: TRBJ1-2
V gene: TRBV18
D gene: TRBD1
clone size: -
CDR3 DNA: TGTGCCAGCTCACCAGGACAGGCCAGTGGCTACACCTTC
CDR3 protein: CASSPGQASGYTF

J gene: TRBJ2-2
V gene: TRBV30
D gene: TRBD1
clone size: -
CDR3 DNA: TGTGCCTGGAGTGAACAGGGGGCCGGGGAGCTGTTTTTT
CDR3 protein: CAWSEQGAGELFF

J gene: TRBJ1-3
V gene: TRBV2
D gene: TRBD1
clone size: -
CDR3 DNA: TGTGCCAGCAGGGGGACAGGGCGGGAGTCGGTAAACACCATATATTTT
CDR3 protein: CASRGTGRESVNTIYF

J gene: TRBJ1-2
V gene: TRBV24-1
D gene: TRBD1
clone size: -
CDR3 DNA: TGTGCCACCAGTGATCGGGACAGGGGATACTATGGCTACACCTTC
CDR3 protein: CATSDRDRGYYGYTF